Included here is one T cell receptor (beta chain) sequence, with context. This sample stems from a study of blood T cell repertoires in COVID-19. Libraries were prepared by immunoSEQ multiplex PCR; TCRdb keeps only in-frame clonotypes and omits some of them. The table records 470,000 or so clones, roughly 89% of them present only once. The CDR3 sequence is 13 residues long. Germline-derived CDR1 and CDR2 are SGHDT and YYEEEE. The V segment lost 4 bases and the J segment 4 bases; nucleotides outside the gene matches: 3. Sequenced input: peripheral blood. The chain recombines TRBV5-6 with TRBJ2-7; 9 nucleotides line up with TRBD1. This TCR came from a woman aged 25 to 45 with acute or convalescent COVID-19. CDR3 region: CASSADRGYEQYF. CDR3 sequence (DNA): TGTGCCAGCAGCGCCGACAGGGGGTACGAGCAGTACTTC.